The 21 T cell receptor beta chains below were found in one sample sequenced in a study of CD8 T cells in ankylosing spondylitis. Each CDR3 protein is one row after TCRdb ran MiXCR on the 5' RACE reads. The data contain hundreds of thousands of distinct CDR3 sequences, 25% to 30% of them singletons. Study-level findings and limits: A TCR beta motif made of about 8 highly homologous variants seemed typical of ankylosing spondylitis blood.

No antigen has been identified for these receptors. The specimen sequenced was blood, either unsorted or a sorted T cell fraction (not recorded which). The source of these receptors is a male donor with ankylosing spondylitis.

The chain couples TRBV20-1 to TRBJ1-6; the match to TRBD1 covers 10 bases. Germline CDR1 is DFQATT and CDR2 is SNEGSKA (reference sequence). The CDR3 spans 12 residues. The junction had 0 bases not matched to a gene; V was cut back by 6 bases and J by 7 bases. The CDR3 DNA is TGCAGTGCGGACAGGGGGAATTCACCCCTCCACTTT. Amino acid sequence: CSADRGNSPLHF.

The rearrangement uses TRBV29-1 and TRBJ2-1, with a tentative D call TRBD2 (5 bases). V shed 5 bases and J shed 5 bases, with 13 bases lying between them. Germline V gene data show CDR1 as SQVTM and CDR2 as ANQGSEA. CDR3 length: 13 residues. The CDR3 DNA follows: TGCAGCGTTAGGCCCTACGGGGACAATGAGCAGTTCTTC. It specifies CSVRPYGDNEQFF.

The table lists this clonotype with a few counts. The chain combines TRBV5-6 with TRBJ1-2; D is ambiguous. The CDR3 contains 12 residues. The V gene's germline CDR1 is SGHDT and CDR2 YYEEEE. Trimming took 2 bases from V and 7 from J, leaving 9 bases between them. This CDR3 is CASSFEPGGYTF. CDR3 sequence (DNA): TGTGCCAGCAGCTTTGAACCGGGTGGCTACACCTTC.

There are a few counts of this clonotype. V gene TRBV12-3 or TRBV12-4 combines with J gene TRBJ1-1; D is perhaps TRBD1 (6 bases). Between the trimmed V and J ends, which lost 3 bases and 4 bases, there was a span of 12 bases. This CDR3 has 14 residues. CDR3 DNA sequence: TGTGCCAGCAGTTTTCCCCAGGGGTTCACTGAAGCTTTCTTT. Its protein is CASSFPQGFTEAFF.

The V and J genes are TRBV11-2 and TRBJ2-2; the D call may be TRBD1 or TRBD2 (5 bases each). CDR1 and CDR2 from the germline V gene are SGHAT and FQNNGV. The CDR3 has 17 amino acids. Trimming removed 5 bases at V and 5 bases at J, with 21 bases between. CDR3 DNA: TGTGCCAGCAGCCCCTCACCCGGGACCCTCGGGACCGGGGAGCTGTTTTTT. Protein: CASSPSPGTLGTGELFF.

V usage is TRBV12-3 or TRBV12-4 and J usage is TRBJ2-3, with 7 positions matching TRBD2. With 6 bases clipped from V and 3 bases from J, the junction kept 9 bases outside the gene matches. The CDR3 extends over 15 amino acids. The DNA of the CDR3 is TGTGCCAGCAGCAAAACACTAGCGAGGACAGATACGCAGTATTTT. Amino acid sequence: CASSKTLARTDTQYF.

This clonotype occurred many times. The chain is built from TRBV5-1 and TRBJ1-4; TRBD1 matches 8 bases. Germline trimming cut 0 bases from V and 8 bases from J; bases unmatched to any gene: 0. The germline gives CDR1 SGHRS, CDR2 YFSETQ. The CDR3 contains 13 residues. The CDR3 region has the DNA TGCGCCAGCAGCTTGGGACAGGGGGAAAAACTGTTTTTT. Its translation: CASSLGQGEKLFF.

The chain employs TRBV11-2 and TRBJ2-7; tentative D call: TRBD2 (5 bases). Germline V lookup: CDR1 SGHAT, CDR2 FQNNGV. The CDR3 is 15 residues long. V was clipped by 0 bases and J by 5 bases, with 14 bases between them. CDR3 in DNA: TGTGCCAGCAGCTTAGAGGTGGGAGCGCGAAACGAGCAGTACTTC. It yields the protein CASSLEVGARNEQYF.

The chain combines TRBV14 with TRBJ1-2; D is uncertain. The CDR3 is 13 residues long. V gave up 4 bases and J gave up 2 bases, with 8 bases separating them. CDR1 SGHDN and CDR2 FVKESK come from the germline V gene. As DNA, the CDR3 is TGTGCCAGCAGCCCCCGACTCAACTATGGCTACACCTTC. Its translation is CASSPRLNYGYTF.

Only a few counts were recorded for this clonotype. The CDR3 bases are TGTGCCAGCAGCGAAAGTCCGCTAGGAGGAGAGACCCAGTACTTC. Encoded protein: CASSESPLGGETQYF. This chain connects TRBV9 to TRBJ2-5; maybe TRBD2 (5 bases). CDR3 length equals 15 residues. Between the trimmed V and J ends, which lost 3 bases and 4 bases, there was a span of 16 bases. Germline V gene data show CDR1 as SGDLS and CDR2 as YYNGEE.

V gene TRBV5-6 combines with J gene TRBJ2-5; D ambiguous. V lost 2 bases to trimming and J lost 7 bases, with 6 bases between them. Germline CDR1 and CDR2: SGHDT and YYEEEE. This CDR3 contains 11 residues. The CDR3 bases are TGTGCCAGCAGCTTTCTCGGGACCCAGTACTTC. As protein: CASSFLGTQYF.

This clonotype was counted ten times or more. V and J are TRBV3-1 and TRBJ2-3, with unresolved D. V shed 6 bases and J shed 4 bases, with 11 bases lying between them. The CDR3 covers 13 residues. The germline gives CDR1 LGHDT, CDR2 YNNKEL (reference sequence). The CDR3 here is CASRRPPSDTQYF. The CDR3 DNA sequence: TGTGCCAGCAGACGACCTCCATCAGATACGCAGTATTTT.

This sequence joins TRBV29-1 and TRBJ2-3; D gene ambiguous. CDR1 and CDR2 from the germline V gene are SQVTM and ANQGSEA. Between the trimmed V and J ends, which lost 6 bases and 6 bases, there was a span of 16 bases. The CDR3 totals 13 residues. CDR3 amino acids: CSVRLDPWDTQYF. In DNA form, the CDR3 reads TGCAGCGTACGACTGGATCCTTGGGATACGCAGTATTTT.

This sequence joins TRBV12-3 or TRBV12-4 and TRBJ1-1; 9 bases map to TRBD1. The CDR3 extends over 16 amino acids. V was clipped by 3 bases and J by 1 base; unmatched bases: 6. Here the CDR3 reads CASSFRTGVRNTEAFF. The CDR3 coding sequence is TGTGCCAGCAGTTTTCGGACAGGGGTTCGGAACACTGAAGCTTTCTTT.

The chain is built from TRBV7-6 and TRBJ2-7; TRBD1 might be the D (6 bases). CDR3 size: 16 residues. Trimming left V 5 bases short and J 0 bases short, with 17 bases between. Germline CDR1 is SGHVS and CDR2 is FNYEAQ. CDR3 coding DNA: TGTGCCAGCAGCCGTGGCCAGGGACATAACTCCTACGAGCAGTACTTC. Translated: CASSRGQGHNSYEQYF.

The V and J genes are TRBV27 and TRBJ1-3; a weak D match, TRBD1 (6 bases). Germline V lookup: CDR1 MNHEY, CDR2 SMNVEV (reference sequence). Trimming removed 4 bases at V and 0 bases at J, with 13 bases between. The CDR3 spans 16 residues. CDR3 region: CASSSDYRDSGNTIYF. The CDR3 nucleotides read TGTGCCAGCAGTTCGGACTACAGGGACTCTGGAAACACCATATATTTT.

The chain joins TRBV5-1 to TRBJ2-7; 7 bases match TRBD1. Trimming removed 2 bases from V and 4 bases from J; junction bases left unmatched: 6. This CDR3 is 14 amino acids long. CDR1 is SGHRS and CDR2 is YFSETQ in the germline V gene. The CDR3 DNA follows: TGCGCCAGCAGCTTAGAAGGGGGCGCTTACGAGCAGTACGTC. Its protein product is CASSLEGGAYEQYV.

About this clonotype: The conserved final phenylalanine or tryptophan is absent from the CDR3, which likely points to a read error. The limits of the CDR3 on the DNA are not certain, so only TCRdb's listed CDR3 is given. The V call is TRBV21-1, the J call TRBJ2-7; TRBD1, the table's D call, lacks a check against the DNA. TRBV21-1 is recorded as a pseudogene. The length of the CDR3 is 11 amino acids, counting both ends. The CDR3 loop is CASSGQGSITP.

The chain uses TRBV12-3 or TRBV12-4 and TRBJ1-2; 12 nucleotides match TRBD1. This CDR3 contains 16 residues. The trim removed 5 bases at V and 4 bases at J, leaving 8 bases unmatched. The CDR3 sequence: CASSDRDRGLLYGYTF. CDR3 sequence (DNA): TGTGCCAGCAGTGACCGGGACAGGGGGCTACTCTATGGCTACACCTTC.

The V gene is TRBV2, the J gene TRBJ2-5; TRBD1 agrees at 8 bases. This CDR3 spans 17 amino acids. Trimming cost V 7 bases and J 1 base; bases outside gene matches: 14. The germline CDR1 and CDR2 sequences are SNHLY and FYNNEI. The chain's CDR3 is CASIIDRGPYFQETQYF. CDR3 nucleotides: TGTGCCAGCATTATCGACAGGGGCCCATATTTCCAAGAGACCCAGTACTTC.

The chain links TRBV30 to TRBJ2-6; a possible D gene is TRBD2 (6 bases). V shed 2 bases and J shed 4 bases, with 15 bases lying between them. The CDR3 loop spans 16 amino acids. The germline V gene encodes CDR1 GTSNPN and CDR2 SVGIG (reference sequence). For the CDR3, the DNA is TGTGCCTGGAGTACCGCCGATGGGAGGGGGGCCAACGTCCTGACTTTC. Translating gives CAWSTADGRGANVLTF.